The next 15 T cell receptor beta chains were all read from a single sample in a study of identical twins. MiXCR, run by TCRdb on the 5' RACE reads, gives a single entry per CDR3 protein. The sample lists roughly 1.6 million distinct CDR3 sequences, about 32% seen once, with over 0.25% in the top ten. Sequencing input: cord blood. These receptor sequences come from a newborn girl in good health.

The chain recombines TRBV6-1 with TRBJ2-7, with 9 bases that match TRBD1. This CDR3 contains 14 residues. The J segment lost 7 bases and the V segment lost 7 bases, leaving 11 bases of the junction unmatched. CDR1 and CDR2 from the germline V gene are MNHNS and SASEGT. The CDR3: CASIFGQGLGEQYF. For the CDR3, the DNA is TGTGCCAGCATTTTCGGACAGGGGCTCGGGGAGCAGTACTTC.

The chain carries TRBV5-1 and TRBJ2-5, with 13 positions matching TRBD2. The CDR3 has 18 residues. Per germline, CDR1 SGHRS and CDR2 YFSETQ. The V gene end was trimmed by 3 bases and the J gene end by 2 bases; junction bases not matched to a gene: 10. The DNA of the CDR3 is TGCGCCAGCAGCTCTGTGGGGCGACTAGCGGGGGGACAAGAGACCCAGTACTTC. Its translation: CASSSVGRLAGGQETQYF.

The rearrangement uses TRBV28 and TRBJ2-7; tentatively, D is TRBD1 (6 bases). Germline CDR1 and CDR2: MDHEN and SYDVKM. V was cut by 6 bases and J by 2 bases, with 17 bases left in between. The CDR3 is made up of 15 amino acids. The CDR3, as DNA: TGTGCCAGCAGCAGAACAGGGAGCATGGCCTACGAGCAGTACTTC. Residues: CASSRTGSMAYEQYF.

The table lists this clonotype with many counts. The CDR3 coding sequence is TGTGCCACCAGCAACCAGGGGAGTGAGCAGTTCTTC. Amino acids: CATSNQGSEQFF. The rearrangement uses TRBV15 and TRBJ2-1, with D maybe TRBD1 (6 bases). This CDR3 region has 12 residues. Germline V gives CDR1 LNHNV, CDR2 YYDKDF (reference sequence). The ends were cut back, 4 bases at V and 9 bases at J, with 10 bases in the middle. Full variable domain (outside the CDR3, taken from reference TRBV15 and TRBJ2-1): DAMVIQNPRYQVTQFGKPVTLSCSQTLNHNVMYWYQQKSSQAPKLLFHYYDKDFNNEADTPDNFQSRRPNTSFCFLDIRSPGLGDTAMYLCATSNQGSEQFFGPGTRLTVL.

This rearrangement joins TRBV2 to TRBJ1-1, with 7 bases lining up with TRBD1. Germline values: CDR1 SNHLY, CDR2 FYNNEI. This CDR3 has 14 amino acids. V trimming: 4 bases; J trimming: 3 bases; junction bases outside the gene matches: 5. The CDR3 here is CASSGQGRDTEAFF. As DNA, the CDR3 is TGTGCCAGCAGTGGACAGGGAAGGGACACTGAAGCTTTCTTT.

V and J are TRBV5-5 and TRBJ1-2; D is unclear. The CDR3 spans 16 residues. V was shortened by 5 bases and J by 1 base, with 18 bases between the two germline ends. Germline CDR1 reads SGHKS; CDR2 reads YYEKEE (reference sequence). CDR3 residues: CASSTGWRNFNYGYTF. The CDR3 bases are TGTGCCAGCAGTACGGGCTGGCGAAACTTTAACTATGGCTACACCTTC.

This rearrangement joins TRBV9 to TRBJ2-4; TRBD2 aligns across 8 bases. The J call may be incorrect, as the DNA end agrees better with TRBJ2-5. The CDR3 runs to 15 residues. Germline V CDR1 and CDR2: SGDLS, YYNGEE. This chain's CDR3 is CASSVEGLVQETQYF. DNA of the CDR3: TGTGCCAGCAGCGTAGAGGGACTAGTCCAAGAGACCCAGTACTTC.

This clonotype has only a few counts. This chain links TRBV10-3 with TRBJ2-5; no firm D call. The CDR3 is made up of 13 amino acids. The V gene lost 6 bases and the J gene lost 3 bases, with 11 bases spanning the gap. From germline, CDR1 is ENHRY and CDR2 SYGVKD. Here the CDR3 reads CAISLTEKETQYF. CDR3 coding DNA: TGTGCCATCAGCCTCACAGAGAAAGAGACCCAGTACTTC.

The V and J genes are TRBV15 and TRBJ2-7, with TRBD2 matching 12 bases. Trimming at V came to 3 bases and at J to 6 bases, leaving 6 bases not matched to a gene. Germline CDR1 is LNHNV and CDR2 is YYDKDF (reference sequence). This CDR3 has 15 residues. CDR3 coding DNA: TGTGCCACCAGCAGGAAGACTAGCGGGAGAGGCGAGCAGTACTTC. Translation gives CATSRKTSGRGEQYF.

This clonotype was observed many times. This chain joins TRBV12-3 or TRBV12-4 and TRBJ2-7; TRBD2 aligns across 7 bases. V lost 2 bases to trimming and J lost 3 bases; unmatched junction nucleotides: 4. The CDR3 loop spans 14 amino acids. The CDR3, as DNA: TGTGCCAGCAGTTTATTTGGGGGGGGCTACGAGCAGTACTTC. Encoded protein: CASSLFGGGYEQYF.

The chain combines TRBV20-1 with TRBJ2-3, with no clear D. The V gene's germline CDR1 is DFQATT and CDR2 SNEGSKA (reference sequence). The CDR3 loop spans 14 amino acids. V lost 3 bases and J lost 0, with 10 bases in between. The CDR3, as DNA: TGCAGTGCTAGCCTTGTAACTAGCACAGATACGCAGTATTTT. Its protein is CSASLVTSTDTQYF.

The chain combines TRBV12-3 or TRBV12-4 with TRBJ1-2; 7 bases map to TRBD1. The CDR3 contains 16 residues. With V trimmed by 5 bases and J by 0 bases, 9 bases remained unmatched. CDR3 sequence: CASSEKTTGSNYGYTF. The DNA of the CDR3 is TGTGCCAGCAGTGAGAAGACGACAGGGTCTAACTATGGCTACACCTTC.

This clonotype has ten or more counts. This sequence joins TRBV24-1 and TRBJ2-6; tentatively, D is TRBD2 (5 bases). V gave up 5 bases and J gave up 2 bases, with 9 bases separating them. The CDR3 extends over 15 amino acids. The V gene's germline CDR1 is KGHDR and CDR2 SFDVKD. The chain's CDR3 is CATSAGFPGANVLTF. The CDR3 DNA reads TGTGCCACCAGTGCGGGATTTCCTGGGGCCAACGTCCTGACTTTC.

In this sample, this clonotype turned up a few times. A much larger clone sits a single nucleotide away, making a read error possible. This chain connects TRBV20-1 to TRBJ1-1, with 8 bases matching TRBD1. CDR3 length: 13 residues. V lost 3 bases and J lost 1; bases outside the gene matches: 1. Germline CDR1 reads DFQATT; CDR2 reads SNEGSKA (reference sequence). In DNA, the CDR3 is TGCAGTGCTAGGGACAGGGAGAACACTGAAGCTTTCTTT. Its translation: CSARDRENTEAFF.

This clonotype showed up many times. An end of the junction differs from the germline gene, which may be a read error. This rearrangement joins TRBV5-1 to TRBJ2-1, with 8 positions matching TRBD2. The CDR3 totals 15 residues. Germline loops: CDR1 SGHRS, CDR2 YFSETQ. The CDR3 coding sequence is TGTGCCAGCAGCTTAGAAGCGGGAGTCTACAATGAGCAGTTCTTC. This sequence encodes CASSLEAGVYNEQFF.